This passage covers 3 T cell receptor beta chains from one sample sequenced in a study of technical replicates of blood from a few donors. Profiled with immunoSEQ multiplex PCR; TCRdb holds only in-frame clones, not every one. The repertoire includes tens of thousands of clones, more than 80% of them detected once, and 0.25% sits in the top ten. Sequencing input: T cells isolated from PBMCs. The source is a human donor in good health.

As DNA, the CDR3 is TGTGCCAGTAGGCTCGGAGTCGGTAACTATGGCTACACCTTC. The encoded protein is CASRLGVGNYGYTF. This chain joins TRBV19 and TRBJ1-2; the D is unclear. CDR1 LNHDA and CDR2 SQIVND come from the germline V gene (reference sequence). The CDR3 loop spans 14 amino acids. Trimming shortened V by 6 bases and J by 1 base, and 12 bases separated the two germline ends.

The chain has TRBV4-1 and TRBJ1-2, with D maybe TRBD1 (5 bases). The germline gives CDR1 MGHRA, CDR2 YSYEKL. Trimming stripped 2 bases from V and 6 bases from J, with 16 bases between. The CDR3 runs to 15 residues. The CDR3 region has the DNA TGCGCCAGCAGCCAACCCCGGGGCCCGGGGGATGGCTACACCTTC. The encoded protein is CASSQPRGPGDGYTF.

The chain uses TRBV11-1 and TRBJ2-7; 8 positions match TRBD2. There are 16 residues in the CDR3. Germline assignment: CDR1 SGHAT and CDR2 FQDESV (reference sequence). V shed 5 bases, J shed 6 bases, and the junction held 15 bases outside the gene matches. CDR3 DNA: TGTGCCAGCAGCCCGGGCAGCGGGAGACCATCCGCCGAGCAGTACTTC. Translated: CASSPGSGRPSAEQYF.